The present TCR beta chain was sequenced within a study of PD-1 blockade in classical Hodgkin lymphoma. Every patient had relapsed following autologous stem cell transplantation, and cohorts differed in brentuximab vedotin exposure. Data came from immunoSEQ multiplex PCR; TCRdb stores just in-frame clones and leaves some out. The table records roughly 14,000 clones, roughly 86% of them present only once. The sequence was obtained from a human donor with classical Hodgkin lymphoma. This specimen was peripheral blood mononuclear cells (PBMCs), taken at baseline.

The CDR3 region is CASGAGLHGNTIYF. The CDR3 DNA sequence: TGTGCTAGTGGGGCCGGGTTACATGGAAACACCATATATTTT. The chain employs TRBV12-5 and TRBJ1-3; D unresolved. Trimming shortened V by 6 bases and J by 3 bases, and 12 bases separated the two germline ends. This CDR3 contains 14 residues. Germline V gene lookup returns CDR1 LGHNT and CDR2 FRNRAP. Filled out from reference TRBV12-5 and TRBJ1-3, the complete variable domain reads DARVTQTPRHKVTEMGQEVTMRCQPILGHNTVFWYRQTMMQGLELLAYFRNRAPLDDSGMPKDRFSAEMPDATLATLKIQPSEPRDSAVYFCASGAGLHGNTIYFGEGSWLTVV.